The 24 T cell receptor beta chains reported below all come from one sample, sequenced in a study of blood T cell repertoires in COVID-19. Some clones are missing from TCRdb's copy, which holds only in-frame ones; the method was immunoSEQ multiplex PCR. The data hold about 220,000 clones, with roughly 87% observed a single time. The specimen sequenced was PBMCs or T cells enriched from blood (not recorded which). The source is a woman aged 25 to 39 with acute COVID-19.

The chain recombines TRBV10-3 with TRBJ2-5; D possibly corresponds to TRBD1 (6 bases). This CDR3 is built from 13 residues. Trimming took off 5 bases at V and 2 bases at J, with 9 bases between the two ends. Looked up from germline, CDR1 is ENHRY and CDR2 is SYGVKD. The chain's CDR3 is CAISMDSQETQYF. CDR3 bases: TGTGCCATCAGTATGGACAGTCAAGAGACCCAGTACTTC.

The gene calls are TRBV11-2 and TRBJ1-1; 8 nucleotides align to TRBD1. CDR3 length: 15 residues. Germline-derived CDR1 and CDR2 are SGHAT and FQNNGV. The J segment lost 1 base and the V segment lost 2 bases, leaving 3 bases of the junction unmatched. In nucleotides, the CDR3 is TGTGCCAGCAGCTTAACAGGGGGATGGAACACTGAAGCTTTCTTT. Translating it yields CASSLTGGWNTEAFF.

The V and J genes are TRBV7-2 and TRBJ2-1, with D unclear. Trimming stripped 5 bases from V and 5 bases from J, with 16 bases between. Germline CDR1 SGHTA, CDR2 FQGNSA. The CDR3 extends over 15 amino acids. CDR3 region: CASSLSIGEHNEQFF. Written as DNA, the CDR3 is TGTGCCAGCAGCCTATCGATCGGAGAACACAATGAGCAGTTCTTC. The full variable domain, with the rest looked up from reference TRBV7-2 and TRBJ2-1, is GAGVSQSPSNKVTEKGKDVELRCDPISGHTALYWYRQSLGQGLEFLIYFQGNSAPDKSGLPSDRFSAERTGGSVSTLTIQRTQQEDSAVYLCASSLSIGEHNEQFFGPGTRLTVL.

The genes are TRBV7-2 and TRBJ2-1, with 12 bases that match TRBD2. The ends lost 5 bases at V and 9 bases at J; junction bases unmatched: 11. The CDR3 loop spans 16 amino acids. CDR1 and CDR2 (germline): SGHTA, FQGNSA. Written as DNA, the CDR3 is TGTGCCAGCAGCAGACCTAGCGGGGGGGCCTCGAGTGAGCAGTTCTTC. Amino acids: CASSRPSGGASSEQFF. The full variable domain, with the rest looked up from reference TRBV7-2 and TRBJ2-1, is GAGVSQSPSNKVTEKGKDVELRCDPISGHTALYWYRQSLGQGLEFLIYFQGNSAPDKSGLPSDRFSAERTGGSVSTLTIQRTQQEDSAVYLCASSRPSGGASSEQFFGPGTRLTVL.

J is TRBJ1-2 and V is TRBV5-8; maybe TRBD1 (6 bases). This CDR3 is 16 amino acids long. Looked up from germline, CDR1 is SGHTS and CDR2 is YDEGEE. The V and J ends lost 4 bases and 2 bases respectively, with 18 bases between them. The CDR3 reads CASSITTGWRNYGYTF. The DNA of the CDR3 is TGTGCCAGCAGCATTACGACAGGCTGGAGGAACTATGGCTACACCTTC.

This chain uses TRBV30 with TRBJ2-5, with D perhaps TRBD1 (6 bases). The germline CDR1 and CDR2 sequences are GTSNPN and SVGIG (reference sequence). V was clipped by 4 bases and J by 5 bases, with 11 bases between them. CDR3 length: 12 amino acids. The CDR3 DNA reads TGTGCCTGGAAGGGGGTTGGGGAGACCCAGTACTTC. Its translation: CAWKGVGETQYF.

V usage is TRBV20-1 and J usage is TRBJ2-3, with no clear D. Deletions cut 6 bases from V and 3 bases from J, with 7 bases between. Germline V gene sequence: CDR1 DFQATT, CDR2 SNEGSKA (reference sequence). This CDR3 is built from 11 residues. The CDR3 spells CSAQITDTQYF. In DNA, the CDR3 is TGCAGTGCCCAGATAACAGATACGCAGTATTTT.

The J gene is TRBJ2-1, the V gene TRBV12-3 or TRBV12-4; a weak D match, TRBD1 (5 bases). This CDR3 contains 12 residues. With 7 bases removed from V and 9 bases from J, the gap between germline ends came to 13 bases. CDR3 in amino acids: CASKIGVREQFF. CDR3 DNA: TGTGCCAGCAAAATAGGGGTTCGTGAGCAGTTCTTC.

This clone showed up just once. V and J are TRBV6-2 or TRBV6-3 and TRBJ1-1, with D possibly TRBD1 on 5 matching bases. The V gene lost 2 bases and the J gene lost 1 base, with 5 bases spanning the gap. This CDR3 has 13 residues. Germline CDR1 reads MNHEY; CDR2 reads SVGEGT. CDR3 DNA sequence: TGTGCCAGCAGTTACCAGGGGAACACTGAAGCTTTCTTT. This codes for CASSYQGNTEAFF.

The CDR3 region is CASSLGGRGTDTQYF. CDR3 in DNA: TGCGCCAGCAGCTTGGGGGGCAGGGGGACAGATACGCAGTATTTT. V gene TRBV5-1 combines with J gene TRBJ2-3; 7 nucleotides agree with TRBD1. From germline, CDR1 is SGHRS and CDR2 YFSETQ. After removal of 0 bases from V and 3 bases from J, the junction contained 4 bases not matched to a gene. The CDR3 totals 15 residues.

The CDR3 region has the DNA TGTGCCAGCAGCCACTGGGACATTGATGGCTACACCTTC. This translates into CASSHWDIDGYTF. This chain links TRBV3-1 (or the pseudogene TRBV3-2) with TRBJ1-2; possible D gene TRBD1, 6 bases. V lost 3 bases to trimming and J lost 6 bases, with 11 bases between them. Germline CDR1 and CDR2: LGHDT and YNNKEL (reference sequence). This CDR3 comprises 13 residues.

J is TRBJ1-1 and V is TRBV3-1 (or the pseudogene TRBV3-2); tentative D call: TRBD1 (5 bases). Germline CDR1 and CDR2: LGHDT and YNNKEL (reference sequence). The CDR3 consists of 13 residues. With 4 bases removed from V and 2 bases from J, the gap between germline ends came to 8 bases. CDR3 nucleotides: TGTGCCAGCAGCCCAAGGGGTAACACTGAAGCTTTCTTT. Encoded protein: CASSPRGNTEAFF.

V is TRBV5-6 and J is TRBJ2-3, with 9 bases that match TRBD1. CDR1 and CDR2 from the germline V gene are SGHDT and YYEEEE. The ends lost 4 bases at V and 2 bases at J; junction bases unmatched: 8. CDR3 length equals 16 residues. CDR3 residues: CASSQEGTGNTDTQYF. CDR3 DNA: TGTGCCAGCAGCCAGGAAGGGACAGGGAACACAGATACGCAGTATTTT.

The CDR3 spells CASSLEGAYGYTF. The DNA of the CDR3 is TGTGCCAGCAGCTTAGAGGGGGCCTATGGCTACACCTTC. V and J are TRBV27 and TRBJ1-2; TRBD1 matches 7 bases. The CDR3 runs to 13 residues. V trimming: 6 bases; J trimming: 4 bases; junction bases outside the gene matches: 5. Germline CDR1 is MNHEY and CDR2 is SMNVEV (reference sequence).

In its sample, this clone was seen once. V is TRBV6-2 or TRBV6-3 and J is TRBJ2-1; 9 bases line up with TRBD1. The CDR3 has 16 residues. V gave up 0 bases and J gave up 2 bases; unmatched junction bases: 2. Germline CDR1 and CDR2: MNHEY and SVGEGT. The CDR3 region is CASSYSGQGPYNEQFF. The CDR3 DNA reads TGTGCCAGCAGTTACTCGGGACAGGGTCCCTACAATGAGCAGTTCTTC.

In this sample, this clone turned up once. The chain recombines TRBV6-1 with TRBJ1-1; the D gene is possibly TRBD1 (6 bases). The germline V gene has CDR1 MNHNS and CDR2 SASEGT. The CDR3 spans 14 residues. The V end was cut by 1 base, the J end by 7 bases, with 13 bases between. This CDR3 is CASSEVTGPREAFF. The CDR3 region has the DNA TGTGCCAGCAGTGAAGTTACAGGGCCGCGTGAAGCTTTCTTT.

This chain joins TRBV3-1 (or the pseudogene TRBV3-2) and TRBJ2-7; 7 positions match TRBD1. Trimming took 4 bases from V and 2 from J; bases not matched to a gene: 11. CDR3 length: 16 residues. Germline assignment: CDR1 LGHDT and CDR2 YNNKEL (reference sequence). The CDR3 coding sequence is TGTGCCAGCAGCCTCACAATCTGGACAGGAGCCTACGAGCAGTACTTC. It is translated as CASSLTIWTGAYEQYF.

The chain joins TRBV6-5 to TRBJ2-7; 7 positions match TRBD1. Per germline, CDR1 MNHEY and CDR2 SVGAGI. The trim removed 10 bases at V and 2 bases at J, leaving 11 bases unmatched. The CDR3 contains 14 residues. The CDR3 loop reads CATADETGPYEQYF. As DNA, the CDR3 is TGTGCCACCGCAGACGAGACAGGGCCCTACGAGCAGTACTTC.

The V call is TRBV25-1, the J call TRBJ1-4; unclear D gene. V lost 4 bases, J lost 7 bases, and 13 bases lay in between. In germline, CDR1 is MGHDK, CDR2 SYGVNS. The CDR3 has 14 amino acids. CDR3 DNA sequence: TGTGCCAGCAGTGGGAGGACCGGGCGTGAAAAACTGTTTTTT. Amino acids: CASSGRTGREKLFF.

The chain has TRBV7-9 and TRBJ2-7; 7 positions match TRBD2. The CDR3 runs 14 residues. Looked up from germline, CDR1 is SEHNR and CDR2 is FQNEAQ (reference sequence). Losses at the gene ends were 3 bases for V and 3 bases for J; bases not matched to a gene: 5. The DNA for the CDR3 is TGTGCCAGCAGCTTCGGGCTAGCGGACTACGAGCAGTACTTC. This encodes CASSFGLADYEQYF. The full variable domain, its missing parts supplied by reference TRBV7-9 and TRBJ2-7, is DTGVSQNPRHKITKRGQNVTFRCDPISEHNRLYWYRQTLGQGPEFLTYFQNEAQLEKSRLLSDRFSAERPKGSFSTLEIQRTEQGDSAMYLCASSFGLADYEQYFGPGTRLTVT.

The V and J genes are TRBV6-2 or TRBV6-3 and TRBJ1-6; TRBD1 agrees at 7 bases. From germline, CDR1 is MNHEY and CDR2 SVGEGT. The CDR3 contains 14 residues. The junction had 3 bases not matched to a gene; V was cut back by 2 bases and J by 8 bases. CDR3 DNA: TGTGCCAGCAGTTACGCACAGGGGCATTCACCCCTCCACTTT. Amino acid sequence: CASSYAQGHSPLHF.

In this sample, this clone turned up many times. DNA for the CDR3: TGTGCCAGCAGCTTACAAGGGGTCGGCTACAATGAGCAGTTCTTC. Amino acid sequence: CASSLQGVGYNEQFF. The chain couples TRBV7-9 to TRBJ2-1; TRBD1 is a possible D gene (5 bases). Germline V gene data show CDR1 as SEHNR and CDR2 as FQNEAQ (reference sequence). Trimming pared 2 bases from V and 3 bases from J, leaving 11 bases between. This CDR3 is 15 amino acids long. The full variable domain, with the rest looked up from reference TRBV7-9 and TRBJ2-1, is DTGVSQNPRHKITKRGQNVTFRCDPISEHNRLYWYRQTLGQGPEFLTYFQNEAQLEKSRLLSDRFSAERPKGSFSTLEIQRTEQGDSAMYLCASSLQGVGYNEQFFGPGTRLTVL.

This chain joins TRBV30 and TRBJ2-7; possibly TRBD2 for D (5 bases). The V end was cut by 6 bases, the J end by 0 bases, with 15 bases between. CDR1 is GTSNPN and CDR2 is SVGIG in the germline V gene (reference sequence). The CDR3 covers 14 residues. CDR3 residues: CACPRRTGSYEQYF. CDR3 bases: TGTGCCTGTCCGAGGAGGACGGGCTCCTACGAGCAGTACTTC.

The chain links TRBV6-5 to TRBJ1-5; D unclear. Germline loops: CDR1 MNHEY, CDR2 SVGAGI. Trimming took off 7 bases at V and 6 bases at J, with 13 bases between the two ends. The CDR3 is 13 amino acids. The CDR3 region has the DNA TGTGCCAGCACTCCAGGTTGGGCTCAGCCCCAGCATTTT. Protein product: CASTPGWAQPQHF.